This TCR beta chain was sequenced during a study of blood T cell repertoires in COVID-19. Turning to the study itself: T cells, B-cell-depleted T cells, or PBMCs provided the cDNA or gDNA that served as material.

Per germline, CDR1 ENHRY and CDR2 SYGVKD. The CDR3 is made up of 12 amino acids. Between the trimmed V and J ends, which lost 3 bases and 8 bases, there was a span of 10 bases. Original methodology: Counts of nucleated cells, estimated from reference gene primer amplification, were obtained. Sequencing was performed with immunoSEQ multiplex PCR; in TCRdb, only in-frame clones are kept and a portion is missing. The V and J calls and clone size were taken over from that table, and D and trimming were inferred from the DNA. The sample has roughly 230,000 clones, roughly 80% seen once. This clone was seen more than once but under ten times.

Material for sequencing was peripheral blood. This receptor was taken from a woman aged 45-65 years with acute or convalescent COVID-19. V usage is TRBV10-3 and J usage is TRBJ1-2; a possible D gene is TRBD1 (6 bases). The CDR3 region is CAISDQTGGYTF. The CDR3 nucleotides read TGTGCCATCAGTGATCAGACAGGCGGCTACACCTTC.